This T cell receptor (beta chain) was identified during a study of blood T cell repertoires in COVID-19. Overall study: Material from acute and convalescent COVID-19 was sourced from the United States, Italy and Spain.

Produced via immunoSEQ multiplex PCR; TCRdb's table is partial and in-frame only. The sample consists of around 150,000 clones, about four fifths of them appearing once. The receptor was derived from a man aged 65 to 85 with acute or convalescent COVID-19. Material: peripheral blood.

This CDR3 reads CASSLGGGYGYTF. The CDR3 nucleotides are TGTGCCAGCAGCTTAGGGGGAGGCTATGGCTACACCTTC. The chain couples TRBV7-2 to TRBJ1-2; D unclear. The CDR3 consists of 13 residues. Per the germline V gene, CDR1 is SGHTA and CDR2 is FQGNSA. V shed 1 base and J shed 4 bases, with 7 bases lying between them.